Shown below are 30 T cell receptor beta chains from a single sample sequenced in a study of T cells in Graves' hyperthyroidism and ophthalmopathy (dated 2019 in TCRdb). Libraries were built with multiplex PCR. This sample was sequenced with an Illumina HiSeq 2000. TCR beta CDR3 regions were amplified from RNA transcripts. The first round of RT-PCR for the TCR CDR3 was performed with the HTBI primer set and the Qiagen OneStep RT-PCR kit. TCRdb reprocessed the public reads (quality trimming at Q25 with fastp, clone calling with MiXCR) and kept in-frame beta chains. Records with the same CDR3 protein are collapsed into one entry carrying the most frequent genes and DNA. The sample table shows some 690,000 distinct CDR3 sequences, and roughly 17% are seen once. 15% to 17% of the sample is in the top ten clones. Source material: blood. The receptor set was obtained from a man aged 45-60 years with Graves' hyperthyroidism.

This clonotype showed up just a few times. The V call is TRBV30, the J call TRBJ2-3, with D uncertain. There are 12 residues in the CDR3. Trimming took off 3 bases at V and 3 bases at J, with 7 bases between the two ends. CDR1 GTSNPN and CDR2 SVGIG come from the germline V gene (reference sequence). CDR3 nucleotides: TGTGCCTGGAGGCTTATAACAGATACGCAGTATTTT. It encodes CAWRLITDTQYF.

This clonotype was observed at least ten times. The J gene is TRBJ2-1, the V gene TRBV5-1; TRBD1 matches at 11 bases. CDR1 and CDR2 (germline): SGHRS, YFSETQ. V shed 5 bases, J shed 8 bases, and the junction held 9 bases outside the gene matches. CDR3 length: 15 residues. The CDR3 bases are TGCGCCAGCAGTGGACAGGGGGCGTCGTTGGATGAGCAGTTCTTC. Translation: CASSGQGASLDEQFF.

This clonotype was found many times. V and J are TRBV7-9 and TRBJ2-1, with 12 bases lining up with TRBD1. The germline CDR1 and CDR2 sequences are SEHNR and FQNEAQ (reference sequence). The length of the CDR3 is 17 residues. Trimming removed 5 bases from V and 8 bases from J; junction bases left unmatched: 13. CDR3 sequence (DNA): TGTGCCAGCAGCCTGGGGACAGGGGGCTCATTGGTCCATGAGCAGTTCTTC. Translated, it gives CASSLGTGGSLVHEQFF.

This clonotype was counted a few times. V gene TRBV6-1 combines with J gene TRBJ1-4; no clear D gene. In germline, CDR1 is MNHNS, CDR2 SASEGT. Trimming removed 6 bases at V and 8 bases at J, with 13 bases between. The CDR3 totals 13 residues. DNA of the CDR3: TGTGCCAGCAGGATACCCTCGGGGGAAAAACTGTTTTTT. It is translated as CASRIPSGEKLFF.

This clonotype was detected a few times. The chain joins TRBV7-9 to TRBJ1-2, with D possibly being TRBD1 (6 bases). The germline V gene encodes CDR1 SEHNR and CDR2 FQNEAQ (reference sequence). V was trimmed by 5 bases and J by 8 bases, leaving 36 bases between them. The CDR3 has 20 residues. In DNA, the CDR3 is TGTGCCAGCAGCCGGATAGGGACGATGAGGGGCTCCGGAAATGGGACAGGCTACACCTTC. Protein product: CASSRIGTMRGSGNGTGYTF.

This clonotype came up many times. The V gene is TRBV7-3, the J gene TRBJ2-1; 7 nucleotides agree with TRBD2. This CDR3 is 15 amino acids long. V lost 3 bases and J lost 6; bases outside the gene matches: 8. CDR1 is SGHTA and CDR2 is FQGTGA in the germline V gene. Here the CDR3 reads CASSLWVAGSNEQFF. The CDR3 region has the DNA TGTGCCAGCAGCTTGTGGGTAGCGGGTAGCAATGAGCAGTTCTTC.

The chain employs TRBV6-2 or TRBV6-3 and TRBJ1-1, with 7 positions matching TRBD1. Losses at the gene ends were 5 bases for V and 6 bases for J; bases not matched to a gene: 9. In germline, CDR1 is MNHEY, CDR2 SVGEGT. This CDR3 is built from 14 residues. CDR3 region: CASSPQGVLAEAFF. In DNA form, the CDR3 reads TGTGCCAGCAGTCCCCAGGGGGTTTTGGCTGAAGCTTTCTTT.

This clonotype was picked up many times. The rearrangement links TRBV19 to TRBJ2-3; possible D gene TRBD2, 9 bases. Trimming left V 7 bases short and J 4 bases short, with 33 bases between. The V gene's germline CDR1 is LNHDA and CDR2 SQIVND (reference sequence). The CDR3 is 20 amino acids. CDR3 bases: TGTGCCAGTACGCCGGGGCCAGGGGGCCGGCGGGAGGGCCGCCCAGATACGCAGTATTTT. Translation gives CASTPGPGGRREGRPDTQYF.

Only a few counts were recorded for this clonotype. The chain combines TRBV19 with TRBJ1-2; perhaps TRBD1 as D (6 bases). V gave up 3 bases and J gave up 4 bases, with 9 bases separating them. Germline V gives CDR1 LNHDA, CDR2 SQIVND (reference sequence). There are 13 residues in the CDR3. The CDR3 DNA reads as TGTGCCAGTAGTATCAGGGGTCTCTATGGCTACACCTTC. This sequence encodes CASSIRGLYGYTF.

A remark on this clonotype: A much larger clone sits a single nucleotide away, making a read error possible. The genes are TRBV3-1 and TRBJ2-7; perhaps TRBD2 as D (6 bases). CDR3 length equals 15 residues. Trimming cost V 3 bases and J 7 bases, with 19 bases left between them. Germline loops: CDR1 LGHDT, CDR2 YNNKEL (reference sequence). In DNA, the CDR3 is TGTGCCAGCAGCCAGGGGACTGGCGGCCGTTTGGAGCAGTACTTC. Protein sequence: CASSQGTGGRLEQYF.

J is TRBJ2-2 and V is TRBV24-1, with D possibly matching TRBD2 (6 bases). The germline V gene encodes CDR1 KGHDR and CDR2 SFDVKD. Trimming cost V 3 bases and J 6 bases, with 16 bases left between them. The CDR3 has 16 residues. The CDR3 DNA reads as TGTGCCACCAGTGATCCCCGGACTACCCTCGCCGGGGAGCTGTTTTTT. Residues: CATSDPRTTLAGELFF.

The chain has TRBV6-5 and TRBJ2-2; 10 nucleotides line up with TRBD2. J gave up 7 bases and V 2 bases, and 4 bases lay outside the gene matches. The germline gives CDR1 MNHEY, CDR2 SVGAGI. The length of the CDR3 is 15 residues. CDR3 sequence: CASSYPAGGHGELFF. Written as DNA, the CDR3 is TGTGCCAGCAGTTACCCAGCGGGAGGGCACGGGGAGCTGTTTTTT.

This clonotype was counted many times. The chain carries TRBV7-9 and TRBJ2-5; D uncertain. CDR1 and CDR2 from the germline V gene are SEHNR and FQNEAQ (reference sequence). The V end lost 5 bases, the J end lost 4 bases, and 14 bases lay between the germline ends. There are 14 residues in the CDR3. The CDR3 coding sequence is TGTGCCAGCAGCCCATCCTGTATTGGAGAGACCCAGTACTTC. Its protein product is CASSPSCIGETQYF.

The rearrangement joins TRBV5-1 to TRBJ1-1; unclear D gene. Trimming removed 4 bases from V and 3 bases from J, with 10 bases in between. The CDR3 runs 13 residues. Germline V lookup: CDR1 SGHRS, CDR2 YFSETQ. In nucleotides, the CDR3 is TGCGCCAGCAGCCGCGGAGCTGACACTGAAGCTTTCTTT. Translation gives CASSRGADTEAFF.

This chain uses TRBV13 with TRBJ1-6, with D uncertain. Trimming took off 0 bases at V and 7 bases at J, with 10 bases between the two ends. The CDR3 covers 15 residues. CDR1 and CDR2 (germline): PRHDT, FYEKMQ (reference sequence). CDR3 sequence (DNA): TGTGCCAGCAGCTTAGGTCCAGACAAGAATTCACCCCTCCACTTT. This sequence encodes CASSLGPDKNSPLHF. Drawing the rest from reference TRBV13 and TRBJ1-6, the complete variable domain is AAGVIQSPRHLIKEKRETATLKCYPIPRHDTVYWYQQGPGQDPQFLISFYEKMQSDKGSIPDRFSAQQFSDYHSELNMSSLELGDSALYFCASSLGPDKNSPLHFGNGTRLTVT.

This clonotype was detected ten times or more. The CDR3 sequence is CAWSWSGNQPQHF. Here the CDR3 DNA reads TGTGCCTGGAGTTGGTCAGGCAATCAGCCCCAGCATTTT. The V call is TRBV30, the J call TRBJ1-5; D uncertain. From germline, CDR1 is GTSNPN and CDR2 SVGIG (reference sequence). This CDR3 region has 13 residues. V lost 2 bases, J lost 2 bases, and 7 bases lay in between.

J is TRBJ2-2 and V is TRBV27; 10 positions match TRBD2. Per the germline V gene, CDR1 is MNHEY and CDR2 is SMNVEV (reference sequence). The J segment lost 8 bases and the V segment lost 5 bases, leaving 14 bases of the junction unmatched. The CDR3 extends over 17 amino acids. For the CDR3, the DNA is TGTGCCAGCAGTGACCCTCGGGCTAGCGGGAGTATTGGGGAGCTGTTTTTT. This translates into CASSDPRASGSIGELFF.

This clonotype was seen a handful of times. The V call is TRBV6-5, the J call TRBJ1-1; D is unclear. The germline gives CDR1 MNHEY, CDR2 SVGAGI. The CDR3 runs 14 residues. V was trimmed by 0 bases and J by 3 bases, leaving 8 bases between them. DNA of the CDR3: TGTGCCAGCAGTTACTCGGTCAGTTACACTGAAGCTTTCTTT. It yields the protein CASSYSVSYTEAFF.

Ten or more counts support this clonotype. The chain has TRBV7-2 and TRBJ1-6; no clear D gene. This CDR3 is built from 14 residues. Between the trimmed V and J ends, which lost 4 bases and 11 bases, there was a span of 15 bases. The germline V gene has CDR1 SGHTA and CDR2 FQGNSA. The CDR3 sequence is CASSSDAPWAPLHF. The CDR3 DNA sequence: TGTGCCAGCAGCTCGGACGCCCCTTGGGCACCCCTCCACTTT.

Turning to this clonotype: A much larger clone differs from this one at a single base, so this may be a read error. The chain employs TRBV2 and TRBJ2-7; TRBD2 agrees at 9 bases. Germline CDR1 SNHLY, CDR2 FYNNEI. With 6 bases clipped from V and 4 bases from J, the junction kept 7 bases outside the gene matches. The CDR3 consists of 14 residues. This chain's CDR3 is CASRDSREGYEQYF. CDR3 DNA sequence: TGTGCCAGCAGGGATTCGCGGGAGGGTTACGAGCAGTACTTC.

The V gene is TRBV3-1, the J gene TRBJ1-5; tentatively, D is TRBD1 (5 bases). Germline V gives CDR1 LGHDT, CDR2 YNNKEL (reference sequence). This CDR3 has 15 residues. V lost 3 bases, J lost 0 bases, and 9 bases lay in between. CDR3 loop: CASSHRGISNQPQHF. CDR3 coding DNA: TGTGCCAGCAGCCACCGGGGGATTAGCAATCAGCCCCAGCATTTT.

This clonotype appeared many times. The chain couples TRBV6-2 or TRBV6-3 to TRBJ1-2; tentatively, D is TRBD1 (6 bases). This CDR3 has 16 amino acids. CDR1 MNHEY and CDR2 SVGEGT come from the germline V gene. With 6 bases removed from V and 7 bases from J, the gap between germline ends came to 24 bases. The CDR3 loop is CASSQTGLTGYFGYTF. The DNA of the CDR3 is TGTGCCAGCAGCCAAACGGGTCTGACAGGATACTTTGGCTACACCTTC.

This clonotype was recorded many times. V and J are TRBV3-1 and TRBJ2-1; the D gene is possibly TRBD1 (6 bases). Between the trimmed V and J ends, which lost 5 bases and 1 base, there was a span of 15 bases. CDR1 and CDR2 (germline): LGHDT, YNNKEL (reference sequence). The CDR3 consists of 16 residues. The CDR3: CASSSPRGSSYNEQFF. CDR3 sequence (DNA): TGTGCCAGCAGCAGCCCGAGGGGGAGTTCCTACAATGAGCAGTTCTTC.

This clonotype was picked up many times. The chain employs TRBV7-9 and TRBJ2-3; the match to TRBD2 covers 16 bases. Germline V lookup: CDR1 SEHNR, CDR2 FQNEAQ (reference sequence). The CDR3 has 16 amino acids. V was clipped by 4 bases and J by 5 bases; unmatched bases: 3. CDR3 in amino acids: CASSSGLAGGKDTQYF. The CDR3 nucleotides read TGTGCCAGCAGCTCGGGACTAGCGGGAGGGAAAGATACGCAGTATTTT.

This clonotype has only a few counts. This CDR3 reads CASSLPSQAQYF. The CDR3 DNA follows: TGTGCCAGCAGTCTACCTTCGCAGGCCCAGTACTTC. This sequence joins TRBV28 and TRBJ2-5, with D uncertain. V was pared by 5 bases and J by 9 bases, with 13 bases between. Germline assignment: CDR1 MDHEN and CDR2 SYDVKM. The CDR3 is made up of 12 amino acids. The full variable domain, rest sourced from reference TRBV28 and TRBJ2-5, is DVKVTQSSRYLVKRTGEKVFLECVQDMDHENMFWYRQDPGLGLRLIYFSYDVKMKEKGDIPEGYSVSREKKERFSLILESASTNQTSMYLCASSLPSQAQYFGPGTRLLVL.

This clonotype was counted a few times. The genes are TRBV20-1 and TRBJ2-7; 9 bases line up with TRBD2. V gave up 6 bases and J gave up 5 bases; unmatched junction bases: 11. This CDR3 has 14 amino acids. Germline assignment: CDR1 DFQATT and CDR2 SNEGSKA (reference sequence). In DNA, the CDR3 is TGCAGTGCGGTGTCCGGGACTAGCCTCAACGAGCAGTACTTC. It codes for CSAVSGTSLNEQYF.

The chain joins TRBV30 to TRBJ2-7, with D tentatively TRBD1 (6 bases). Between the trimmed V and J ends, which lost 1 base and 4 bases, there was a span of 11 bases. The CDR3 is made up of 13 amino acids. Looked up from germline, CDR1 is GTSNPN and CDR2 is SVGIG (reference sequence). This CDR3 reads CAWSGDRPYEQYF. The CDR3 DNA is TGTGCCTGGAGTGGTGACAGGCCATACGAGCAGTACTTC.

This clonotype has ten or more counts. The V gene is TRBV12-3 or TRBV12-4, the J gene TRBJ2-2; 8 nucleotides agree with TRBD2. This CDR3 is 13 amino acids long. V lost 8 bases to trimming and J lost 4 bases; unmatched junction nucleotides: 3. This CDR3 reads CASAAGVTGELFF. The CDR3 region has the DNA TGTGCCAGCGCAGCGGGAGTCACCGGGGAGCTGTTTTTT.

Worth noting for this clonotype: A much more abundant neighbour one base away suggests this may be a read error. The chain carries TRBV29-1 and TRBJ2-3; no clear D gene. The CDR3 is made up of 12 amino acids. Trimming stripped 4 bases from V and 1 base from J, with 6 bases between. The germline V gene encodes CDR1 SQVTM and CDR2 ANQGSEA. CDR3: CSVVIGTDTQYF. The CDR3 DNA is TGCAGCGTTGTGATAGGCACAGATACGCAGTATTTT.

The sample holds a few counts of this clonotype. The chain joins TRBV15 to TRBJ2-3; the D gene could be TRBD1 or TRBD2 (5 bases each). The CDR3 extends over 19 amino acids. V gave up 1 base and J gave up 0 bases, with 20 bases separating them. CDR1 and CDR2 from the germline V gene are LNHNV and YYDKDF (reference sequence). The CDR3, as DNA: TGTGCCACCAGCAGAGTTCTGGGGGATCCCCAGACTAGCACAGATACGCAGTATTTT. It translates to CATSRVLGDPQTSTDTQYF.